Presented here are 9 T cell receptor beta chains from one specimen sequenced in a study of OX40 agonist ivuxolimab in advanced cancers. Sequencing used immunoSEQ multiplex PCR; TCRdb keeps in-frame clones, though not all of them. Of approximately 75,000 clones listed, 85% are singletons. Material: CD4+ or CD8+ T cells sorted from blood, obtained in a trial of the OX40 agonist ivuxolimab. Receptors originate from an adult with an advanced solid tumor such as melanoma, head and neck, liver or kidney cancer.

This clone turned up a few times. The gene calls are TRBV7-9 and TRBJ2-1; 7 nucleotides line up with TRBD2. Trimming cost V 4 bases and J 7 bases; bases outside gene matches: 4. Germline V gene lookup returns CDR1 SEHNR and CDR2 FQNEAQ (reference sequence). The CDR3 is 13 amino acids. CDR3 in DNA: TGTGCCAGCAGCTACCAAGCGGGAAATGAGCAGTTCTTC. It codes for CASSYQAGNEQFF.

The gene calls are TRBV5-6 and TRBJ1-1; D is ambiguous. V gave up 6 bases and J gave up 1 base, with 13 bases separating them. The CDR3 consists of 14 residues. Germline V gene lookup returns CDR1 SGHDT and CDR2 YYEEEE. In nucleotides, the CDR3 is TGTGCCAGCACCAAGCCTCCTAGGAACACTGAAGCTTTCTTT. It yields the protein CASTKPPRNTEAFF.

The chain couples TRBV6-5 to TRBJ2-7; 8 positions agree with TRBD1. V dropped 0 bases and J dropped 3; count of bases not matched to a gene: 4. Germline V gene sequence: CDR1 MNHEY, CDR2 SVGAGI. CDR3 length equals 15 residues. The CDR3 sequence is CASSYSGQEHYEQYF. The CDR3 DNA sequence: TGTGCCAGCAGTTACTCGGGACAGGAACACTACGAGCAGTACTTC.

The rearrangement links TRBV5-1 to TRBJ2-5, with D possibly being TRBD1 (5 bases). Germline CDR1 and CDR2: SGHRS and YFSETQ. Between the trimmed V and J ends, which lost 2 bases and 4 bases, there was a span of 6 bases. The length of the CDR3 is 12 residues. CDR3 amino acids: CASSFQGETQYF. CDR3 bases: TGCGCCAGCAGCTTCCAGGGAGAGACCCAGTACTTC.

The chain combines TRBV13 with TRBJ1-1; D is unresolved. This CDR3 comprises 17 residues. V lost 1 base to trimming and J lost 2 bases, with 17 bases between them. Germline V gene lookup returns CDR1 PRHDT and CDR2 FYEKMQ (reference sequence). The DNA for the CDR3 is TGTGCCAGCAGCTTAGCCCGGGCCTTGCTAACCAACACTGAAGCTTTCTTT. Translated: CASSLARALLTNTEAFF.

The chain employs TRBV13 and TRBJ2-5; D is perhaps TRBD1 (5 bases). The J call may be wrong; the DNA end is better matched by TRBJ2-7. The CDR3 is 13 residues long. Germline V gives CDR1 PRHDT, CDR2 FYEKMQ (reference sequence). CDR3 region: CASSHRPVDEQYF. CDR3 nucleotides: TGTGCCAGCAGCCACAGGCCGGTCGACGAGCAGTACTTC.

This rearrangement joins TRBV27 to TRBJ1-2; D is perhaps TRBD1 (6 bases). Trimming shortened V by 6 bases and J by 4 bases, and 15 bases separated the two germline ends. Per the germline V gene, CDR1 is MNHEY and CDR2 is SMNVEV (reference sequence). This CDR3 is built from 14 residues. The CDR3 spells CASRKTGTLYGYTF. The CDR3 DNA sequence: TGTGCCAGCAGGAAAACAGGGACTCTCTATGGCTACACCTTC.

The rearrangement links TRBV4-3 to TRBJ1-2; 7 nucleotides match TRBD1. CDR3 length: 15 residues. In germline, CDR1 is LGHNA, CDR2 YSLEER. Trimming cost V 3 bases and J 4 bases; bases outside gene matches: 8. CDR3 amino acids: CASSQSEGQIYGYTF. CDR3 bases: TGCGCCAGCAGCCAGAGTGAGGGACAGATCTATGGCTACACCTTC.

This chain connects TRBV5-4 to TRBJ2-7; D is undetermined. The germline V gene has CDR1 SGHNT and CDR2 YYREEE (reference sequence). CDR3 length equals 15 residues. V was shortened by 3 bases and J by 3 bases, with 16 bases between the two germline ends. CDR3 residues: CASSSGIKVGYEQYF. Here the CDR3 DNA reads TGTGCCAGCAGCTCCGGAATAAAGGTGGGCTACGAGCAGTACTTC.